This TCR beta chain was recorded in a study of radiation and T cells in renal cell carcinoma (dated by TCRdb to about 2020). General notes on the study: In total, some 50 samples underwent TCR beta sequencing: about 25 tumors plus 27 peripheral blood samples. The final blood draw took place at 4 weeks after radiation, the same time as nephrectomy. Across all 50 or so samples, several million unique CDR3 nucleotide sequences encoding about 2.7 million unique CDR3 amino acid sequences were identified. On the study overall, not on this receptor specifically: Because no pretreatment tumor biopsies were available, whether clonotypes were present in the tumor at baseline could not be determined. Blood repertoire dynamics were not followed beyond 4 weeks after treatment. The single-armed trial design could not address effects of radiation dose or scheduling on the TCR repertoire. In blood, the top tumor clonotypes increased between baseline and 2 weeks post-radiation and then shrank by 4 weeks, which suggests that tumor-resident clones expanded only transiently.

TCR beta libraries were generated from genomic DNA with the immunoSEQ kit, following the manufacturer's recommendations. To prepare the libraries, a first multiplex PCR with proprietary primers was run, followed by a second PCR that added unique barcodes, and a bead cleanup was done after each round. A kit-provided positive control reaction and a negative control reaction were included in every sample batch. The final libraries were assessed on an Agilent 4200 TapeStation D1000 ScreenTape, pooled by volume, and quantified by qPCR. Sequencing was performed on an Illumina NextSeq500 with a MidOutput 150-cycle cartridge, and 156 Read1 and 15 Index1 cycles were run with kit custom primers. The pooled library was loaded at approximately 0.95 pM with a 20% PhiX control spike-in. The paper's processing steps were these. The vendor-processed data were analyzed in R, and a clonotype was defined as all T cells that share the same CDR3 nucleotide sequence. In the clone abundance analyses, frequencies were normalized to the 10,000 most abundant clones in each sample. Public T cell clones, which averaged fewer than five per sample, were excluded before analysis. Tumor-enriched clonotypes and baseline blood-enriched clonotypes were defined as those with an abundance difference of at least 32-fold between compartments. A beta-binomial differential abundance model was used to identify clonotypes that expanded or contracted between blood time points. Similarity between tumor and blood repertoires was quantified using the Baroni-Urbani and Buser coefficient, and groups were compared with two-tailed Wilcoxon tests in R. Here the immuneACCESS table is served through TCRdb, limited to in-frame sequences with V and J called. Missing clones are a known gap in these copies; in checked studies unresolved V genes cover under half, and the rest lacks a known reason. V, J and clone size derive from that table, while D and trimming were established from the DNA sequence. A total of roughly 58,000 clones appear in this sample, more than 60% of them only once. The ten largest clones capture 6.5% to 7.5% of the sample.

Sample time point, as interpreted from the label and publication: blood 4 weeks post-SBRT, at nephrectomy. Explained via the paper, the treatment or condition label denotes: 15 Gy SBRT to primary tumor, nephrectomy 4 weeks later. The samples were drawn from a clinical trial, where primary renal cell carcinomas were treated with 15 Gy of stereotactic body radiation therapy and then removed by nephrectomy 4 weeks afterward. To follow tumor-enriched clonotypes, peripheral blood was collected serially from radiation-treated patients at baseline and again at 2 weeks and 4 weeks after SBRT. Every patient had renal cell carcinoma of clear cell pathology. The QIAamp DNA Blood Mini Kit (Qiagen) was used to prepare genomic DNA for TCR sequencing. Samples were included in the analyses only if all quality control checks were passed. On this clone itself: Its specific antigen is unknown. Within one base of it there is no much larger clone, and no base qualities were kept.

Sample: blood, taken from a patient whose treatment included radiotherapy and nephrectomy. This TCR was recovered from a man in his sixties with renal cell carcinoma.

The CDR3 protein is CATSRDPQQTEAFF. The DNA sequence is TGTGCCACCAGCAGAGATCCCCAACAGACTGAAGCTTTCTTT. The chain employs TRBV15 and TRBJ1-1; the D gene lacks a confident call. CDR1 and CDR2 are read off the germline V gene (reference sequence) as LNHNV and YYDKDF. Trimming removed 0 bases from V and 5 bases from J, leaving 10 bases between the germline ends. The CDR3 measures 14 amino acids from cysteine to phenylalanine. Just CDR3 DNA is preserved here, 42 bases in frame from base 1. The entire variable domain, with the stretches around the CDR3 drawn from the reference TRBV15 and TRBJ1-1 proteins, is DAMVIQNPRYQVTQFGKPVTLSCSQTLNHNVMYWYQQKSSQAPKLLFHYYDKDFNNEADTPDNFQSRRPNTSFCFLDIRSPGLGDTAMYLCATSRDPQQTEAFFGQGTRLTVV.